The 27 T cell receptor beta chains given below trace back to one sample, sequenced in a study of blood T cell repertoires in COVID-19. Clones were read by immunoSEQ multiplex PCR, and TCRdb kept only the in-frame ones, dropping some. The sample includes 140,000 to 150,000 clones, 80% of them seen just once. The sample was peripheral blood. The receptors were gathered from a man between 70 and 80 years old who had recovered from COVID-19.

The chain has TRBV5-6 and TRBJ2-5; D is possibly TRBD1 (6 bases). CDR1 and CDR2 from the germline V gene are SGHDT and YYEEEE. V lost 3 bases and J lost 5, with 11 bases in between. CDR3 length equals 13 residues. The CDR3 nucleotides are TGTGCCAGCAGCTATACAGGGTCGGAGACCCAGTACTTC. The encoded protein is CASSYTGSETQYF. Full variable domain (missing parts from reference TRBV5-6 and TRBJ2-5): DAGVTQSPTHLIKTRGQQVTLRCSPKSGHDTVSWYQQALGQGPQFIFQYYEEEERQRGNFPDRFSGHQFPNYSSELNVNALLLGDSALYLCASSYTGSETQYFGPGTRLLVL.

This clone was seen at least ten times. The DNA of the CDR3 is TGTGCCAGCAGCTTAGGACTCGCACAGGGAGCCTACGAGCAGTACTTC. Translating it yields CASSLGLAQGAYEQYF. V usage is TRBV7-2 and J usage is TRBJ2-7; a possible D gene is TRBD1 (6 bases). The germline CDR1 and CDR2 sequences are SGHTA and FQGNSA. This CDR3 comprises 16 residues. V lost 1 base to trimming and J lost 2 bases, with 15 bases between them.

The rearrangement uses TRBV9 and TRBJ2-1, with 12 bases matching TRBD2. This CDR3 has 18 amino acids. The ends lost 2 bases at V and 4 bases at J; junction bases unmatched: 10. Germline V gene sequence: CDR1 SGDLS, CDR2 YYNGEE. This CDR3 is CASSVIPDLAGGYNEQFF. CDR3 coding DNA: TGTGCCAGCAGCGTCATCCCGGACCTAGCGGGGGGGTACAATGAGCAGTTCTTC.

V is TRBV5-6 and J is TRBJ1-4; 11 nucleotides align to TRBD1. The length of the CDR3 is 14 residues. From germline, CDR1 is SGHDT and CDR2 YYEEEE. V trimming: 4 bases; J trimming: 8 bases; junction bases outside the gene matches: 4. The CDR3 DNA sequence: TGTGCCAGCAGCGGACAGGGGGCGAAGGAAAAACTGTTTTTT. It translates to CASSGQGAKEKLFF.

The sample holds one count of this clone. The chain employs TRBV6-1 and TRBJ2-1; D not resolved. The CDR3 consists of 13 residues. CDR1 and CDR2 (germline): MNHNS, SASEGT. Trimming removed 2 bases from V and 6 bases from J, with 8 bases in between. The CDR3 region has the DNA TGTGCCAGCAGTGAAATCGCCGGCAATGAGCAGTTCTTC. It yields the protein CASSEIAGNEQFF.

The chain recombines TRBV3-1 (or the pseudogene TRBV3-2) with TRBJ2-5; possibly TRBD1 for D (6 bases). V was trimmed by 0 bases and J by 7 bases, leaving 24 bases between them. Germline V gene sequence: CDR1 LGHDT, CDR2 YNNKEL (reference sequence). This CDR3 contains 18 residues. The CDR3, as DNA: TGTGCCAGCAGCCAAGAACACACAGGGTACCGCCAATTGGGGACCCAGTACTTC. Translated: CASSQEHTGYRQLGTQYF.

V usage is TRBV6-5 and J usage is TRBJ1-1, with 8 bases that match TRBD1. The CDR3 extends over 14 amino acids. Germline values: CDR1 MNHEY, CDR2 SVGAGI. V lost 5 bases and J lost 5; bases outside the gene matches: 7. The CDR3 region has the DNA TGTGCCAGCAGTCTGGACAGGGCGAGGACTGAAGCTTTCTTT. It translates to CASSLDRARTEAFF.

About this clone: The same CDR3 can be traced to other DNA sequences in this sample. The genes are TRBV6-5 and TRBJ1-1; the match to TRBD1 covers 10 bases. V shed 2 bases and J 4 bases; nucleotides not matched to a gene: 4. Germline CDR1 is MNHEY and CDR2 is SVGAGI. The length of the CDR3 is 15 residues. DNA for the CDR3: TGTGCCAGCAGTTACAGGACAGGGGGGGGCACTGAAGCTTTCTTT. Its protein product is CASSYRTGGGTEAFF.

The chain uses TRBV29-1 and TRBJ2-7; 8 positions agree with TRBD1. V shed 8 bases and J 6 bases; nucleotides not matched to a gene: 9. The CDR3 consists of 12 residues. The germline V gene encodes CDR1 SQVTM and CDR2 ANQGSEA. The CDR3 here is CSSRTGYGEQYF. CDR3 bases: TGCAGCTCGAGGACAGGGTACGGCGAGCAGTACTTC.

The V and J genes are TRBV30 and TRBJ2-7; TRBD2 agrees at 10 bases. Germline V CDR1 and CDR2: GTSNPN, SVGIG (reference sequence). The CDR3 spans 15 residues. V shed 0 bases and J 7 bases; nucleotides not matched to a gene: 9. The CDR3 region is CAWSVGVAGGEEQYF. As DNA, the CDR3 is TGTGCCTGGAGTGTGGGGGTAGCGGGAGGAGAGGAGCAGTACTTC.

CDR3 in amino acids: CASSTGTGGNEQFF. In nucleotides, the CDR3 is TGCGCCAGTTCCACCGGGACAGGGGGCAATGAGCAGTTCTTC. The chain has TRBV5-1 and TRBJ2-1; 11 bases line up with TRBD1. The junction had 7 bases not matched to a gene; V was cut back by 8 bases and J by 6 bases. Germline assignment: CDR1 SGHRS and CDR2 YFSETQ. This CDR3 has 14 amino acids.

As concerns this clone: One end of the junction does not line up with germline, which may come from a read error. The rearrangement links TRBV11-2 to TRBJ2-1, with 7 bases aligning to TRBD1. The V gene's germline CDR1 is SGHAT and CDR2 FQNNGV. This CDR3 is built from 11 residues. In nucleotides, the CDR3 is TGTGCCAGCAGCTTCCCGGGACAGTACCTCTTC. Translation gives CASSFPGQYLF.

This clone was counted a single time. The rearrangement joins TRBV5-4 to TRBJ2-2; 9 bases are a match to TRBD1. Per germline, CDR1 SGHNT and CDR2 YYREEE (reference sequence). The CDR3 runs 16 residues. J lost 2 bases, V lost 4 bases, and 6 bases had no gene match. The CDR3, as DNA: TGTGCCAGCAGCCGCGGACAGGGGTTAAACACCGGGGAGCTGTTTTTT. Encoded protein: CASSRGQGLNTGELFF.

This chain links TRBV30 with TRBJ1-2; D remains unclear. The V gene lost 1 base and the J gene lost 4 bases, with 10 bases spanning the gap. CDR1 and CDR2 (germline): GTSNPN, SVGIG (reference sequence). The CDR3 length is 13 residues. DNA of the CDR3: TGTGCCTGGAGTGCGTCGGCAGGCTATGGCTACACCTTC. This translates into CAWSASAGYGYTF.

This clone came up a few times. CDR3 sequence (DNA): TGTGCCTGGAGTGTGCCAGGGGGCAGTAACTATGGCTACACCTTC. Encoded protein: CAWSVPGGSNYGYTF. The chain employs TRBV30 and TRBJ1-2, with 8 bases identical to TRBD1. J gave up 1 base and V 0 bases, and 4 bases lay outside the gene matches. The CDR3 consists of 15 residues. Germline assignment: CDR1 GTSNPN and CDR2 SVGIG (reference sequence).

The V and J genes are TRBV6-5 and TRBJ2-7, with 10 positions matching TRBD2. CDR1 and CDR2 (germline): MNHEY, SVGAGI. J was trimmed by 2 bases and V by 4 bases; bases with no gene match: 2. The CDR3 covers 14 residues. CDR3 DNA sequence: TGTGCCAGCAGTTTGGGACTAGCGACCTACGAGCAGTACTTC. Translating it yields CASSLGLATYEQYF.

The chain uses TRBV6-5 and TRBJ2-2; 8 bases align to TRBD2. Germline V lookup: CDR1 MNHEY, CDR2 SVGAGI. V dropped 7 bases and J dropped 3; count of bases not matched to a gene: 4. The CDR3 totals 14 residues. CDR3 DNA: TGTGCCAGCACCTCCGGGGGGGACACCGGGGAGCTGTTTTTT. Translated: CASTSGGDTGELFF.

This clone has a handful of counts. The V gene is TRBV4-1, the J gene TRBJ2-1, with D possibly TRBD2 on 7 matching bases. CDR1 is MGHRA and CDR2 is YSYEKL in the germline V gene. The CDR3 is 17 residues long. Trimming took off 6 bases at V and 5 bases at J, with 23 bases between the two ends. CDR3 loop: CASRAGGRREIDNEQFF. CDR3 DNA sequence: TGCGCCAGCAGGGCCGGGGGGCGACGGGAGATCGACAATGAGCAGTTCTTC.

The V and J genes are TRBV11-2 and TRBJ2-1; D is unresolved. The length of the CDR3 is 13 residues. V was pared by 3 bases and J by 5 bases, with 8 bases between. CDR1 is SGHAT and CDR2 is FQNNGV in the germline V gene. CDR3 in amino acids: CASSLGHNNEQFF. In DNA, the CDR3 is TGTGCCAGCAGCTTGGGCCATAACAATGAGCAGTTCTTC.

This clone was counted once. V gene TRBV6-6 combines with J gene TRBJ1-1; 8 bases line up with TRBD1. The CDR3 sequence is 17 residues long. V shed 5 bases, J shed 0 bases, and the junction held 11 bases outside the gene matches. Germline values: CDR1 MNHNY, CDR2 SVGAGI (reference sequence). The CDR3 spells CASSRDGTGPMNTEAFF. In nucleotides, the CDR3 is TGTGCCAGCAGTCGAGATGGGACAGGTCCTATGAACACTGAAGCTTTCTTT.

J is TRBJ1-1 and V is TRBV7-2, with a possible D match to TRBD1 (5 bases). V lost 5 bases, J lost 5 bases, and 12 bases lay in between. This CDR3 has 13 residues. Germline CDR1 reads SGHTA; CDR2 reads FQGNSA. CDR3 residues: CASSPRGATEAFF. The CDR3, as DNA: TGTGCCAGCAGCCCTAGGGGCGCTACTGAAGCTTTCTTT.

J is TRBJ2-2 and V is TRBV18; 9 bases are a match to TRBD2. This CDR3 has 17 amino acids. The V segment lost 2 bases and the J segment 7 bases; nucleotides outside the gene matches: 11. The germline V gene encodes CDR1 KGHSH and CDR2 LQKENI. CDR3 sequence: CASSPGYSGSQVGELFF. The DNA for the CDR3 is TGTGCCAGCTCACCAGGATATAGCGGGAGTCAGGTCGGGGAGCTGTTTTTT. Full variable domain (remainder filled in from reference TRBV18 and TRBJ2-2): NAGVMQNPRHLVRRRGQEARLRCSPMKGHSHVYWYRQLPEEGLKFMVYLQKENIIDESGMPKERFSAEFPKEGPSILRIQQVVRGDSAAYFCASSPGYSGSQVGELFFGEGSRLTVL.

In this sample, this clone turned up a few times. The rearrangement joins TRBV21-1 to TRBJ2-7; the table's D call of TRBD2 was not tested on the DNA. TRBV21-1 constitutes a pseudogene. The length of the CDR3 is 15 residues. The CDR3 loop reads CASSKGEEVGDEQYF. The CDR3 DNA reads as TGTGCCAGCAGCAAAGGAGAGGAGGTAGGAGACGAGCAGTACTTC.

This clone showed up just a few times. The gene calls are TRBV4-2 and TRBJ1-5; possible D gene TRBD1, 5 bases. V lost 0 bases and J lost 1, with 10 bases in between. Germline loops: CDR1 LGHNA, CDR2 YNFKEQ. The CDR3 length is 16 residues. CDR3 residues: CASSQEAGLSNQPQHF. The CDR3 coding sequence is TGTGCCAGCAGCCAAGAAGCAGGGCTCAGCAATCAGCCCCAGCATTTT.

The genes are TRBV5-1 and TRBJ2-5; D might be TRBD1 (5 bases). The V gene lost 2 bases and the J gene lost 4 bases, with 9 bases spanning the gap. Germline V CDR1 and CDR2: SGHRS, YFSETQ. The CDR3 totals 13 residues. DNA of the CDR3: TGCGCCAGCAGCTTCCAGGGTTCAGAGACCCAGTACTTC. As protein: CASSFQGSETQYF.

The genes are TRBV3-1 (or the pseudogene TRBV3-2) and TRBJ2-2, with TRBD2 matching over 14 bases. The CDR3 is 15 residues long. V shed 8 bases, J shed 1 base, and the junction held 0 bases outside the gene matches. Germline V gives CDR1 LGHDT, CDR2 YNNKEL (reference sequence). The CDR3 is CASGTSGGNTGELFF. The DNA for the CDR3 is TGTGCCAGCGGGACTAGCGGGGGGAACACCGGGGAGCTGTTTTTT.

This clone was recorded only once. The chain employs TRBV18 and TRBJ2-7; 9 bases fit TRBD1. The CDR3 loop spans 15 amino acids. Germline CDR1 reads KGHSH; CDR2 reads LQKENI. Unmatched junction bases numbered 5, after V lost 0 bases and J lost 5 bases. The CDR3 DNA reads TGTGCCAGCTCACCACCCTCCACAGGGGGCCACGAGCAGTACTTC. This encodes CASSPPSTGGHEQYF.